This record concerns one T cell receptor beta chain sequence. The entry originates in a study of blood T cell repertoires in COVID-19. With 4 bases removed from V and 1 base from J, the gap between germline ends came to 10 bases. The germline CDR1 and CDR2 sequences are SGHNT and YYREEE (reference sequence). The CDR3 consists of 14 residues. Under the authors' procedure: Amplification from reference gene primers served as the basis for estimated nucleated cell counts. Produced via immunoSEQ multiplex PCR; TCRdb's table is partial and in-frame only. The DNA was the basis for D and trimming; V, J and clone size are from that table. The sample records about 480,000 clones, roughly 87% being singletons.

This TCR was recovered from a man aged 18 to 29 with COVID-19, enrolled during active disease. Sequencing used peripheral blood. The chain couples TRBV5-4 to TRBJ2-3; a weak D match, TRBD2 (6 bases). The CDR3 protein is CASSRTKGTDTQYF. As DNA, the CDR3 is TGTGCCAGCAGCCGGACTAAGGGCACAGATACGCAGTATTTT.